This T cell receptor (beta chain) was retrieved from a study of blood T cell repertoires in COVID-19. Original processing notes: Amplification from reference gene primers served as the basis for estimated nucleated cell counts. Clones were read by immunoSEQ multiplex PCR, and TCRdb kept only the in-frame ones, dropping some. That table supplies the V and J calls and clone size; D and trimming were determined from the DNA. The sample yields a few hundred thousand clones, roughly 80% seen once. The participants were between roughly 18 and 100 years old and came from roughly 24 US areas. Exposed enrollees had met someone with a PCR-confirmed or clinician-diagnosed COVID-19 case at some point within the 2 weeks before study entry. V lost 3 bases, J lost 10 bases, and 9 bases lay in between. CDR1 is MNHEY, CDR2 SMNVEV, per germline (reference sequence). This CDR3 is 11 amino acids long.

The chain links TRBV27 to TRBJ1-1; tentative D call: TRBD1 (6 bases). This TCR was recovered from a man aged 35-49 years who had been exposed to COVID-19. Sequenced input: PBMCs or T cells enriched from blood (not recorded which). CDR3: CASSFAGVAFF. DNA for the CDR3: TGTGCCAGCAGTTTTGCAGGGGTAGCTTTCTTT.